The rows below give T cell receptor beta chains drawn from one sample of a study of blood T cells in healthy people across ages. One entry per CDR3 protein, called by TCRdb with MiXCR from the 5' RACE reads. The sample has about a million distinct CDR3 sequences, around two fifths seen once. The sequencing input was blood. All receptors derive from a young man in good health. CDR3s leave out the opening cysteine and the closing phenylalanine or tryptophan. The order of the fields is V gene, clone size, J gene, CDR3 protein. Rows may omit the clone size; those that give it use once, few, many or a size class.

v_gene: TRBV20-1; abundance: -; j_gene: TRBJ2-3; CDR3aa: SGTGLAWADTQY
v_gene: TRBV10-3; abundance: -; j_gene: TRBJ2-2; CDR3aa: AISGGGTGELF
v_gene: TRBV12-3/TRBV12-4; abundance: many; j_gene: TRBJ1-5; CDR3aa: ASSYLNQPQH
v_gene: TRBV12-3/TRBV12-4; abundance: few; j_gene: TRBJ1-1; CDR3aa: ASRRQGAGTEAF
v_gene: TRBV2; abundance: -; j_gene: -; CDR3aa: ASLGLVFDSYNEQY
v_gene: TRBV6-5; abundance: -; j_gene: TRBJ2-1; CDR3aa: ASSWEENNEQF
v_gene: TRBV6-4; abundance: -; j_gene: TRBJ2-1; CDR3aa: ASSDSRTSDYNEQF
v_gene: TRBV5-1; abundance: -; j_gene: TRBJ1-2; CDR3aa: ASSLGGGESYGYT
v_gene: TRBV6-5; abundance: -; j_gene: TRBJ2-7; CDR3aa: ASSNRVYEQY
v_gene: TRBV12-3/TRBV12-4; abundance: few; j_gene: TRBJ1-1; CDR3aa: ASSFAFTGAEAF
v_gene: TRBV20-1; abundance: -; j_gene: TRBJ1-2; CDR3aa: SARDRGGVGGYT
v_gene: TRBV5-6; abundance: -; j_gene: TRBJ1-1; CDR3aa: ASSMLDRDGAEAF
v_gene: TRBV9; abundance: -; j_gene: TRBJ2-3; CDR3aa: ASSVSASANTDTQY
v_gene: TRBV20-1; abundance: -; j_gene: TRBJ2-3; CDR3aa: SAQGPTDTQY